A selection of T cell receptor beta chains follows, all from one sample in a study of cytomegalovirus exposure and HLA in healthy donors. The data were produced by immunoSEQ multiplex PCR, yet TCRdb's version contains in-frame clones alone and is incomplete. The repertoire consists of just over 150,000 clones, with around four fifths occurring once and the leading ten covering roughly 1.9%. Source material: PBMCs. The receptors were gathered from a man aged 18 to 30 in good health and CMV-seronegative. CDR3s include the opening cysteine and the closing phenylalanine or tryptophan. The D gene is left open where the match is weak. Only part of the rows carry a size: once, few, many, or a class if the clone is expanded.

>.|.|TRBV27
CASSLGGASQPQHF
>.|.|TRBV6-4
CASSESSLRRNTGELFF
>.|.|TRBV5-6
CASMRGTANEKLFF
>once|.|TRBV6-1
CASKEGIAYEQYF
>few|.|TRBV2
CASSGGLGGGEQFF
>.|TRBD2|TRBV28
CASRGTSGGTGELFF
>.|.|TRBV20-1
CSAEGDQPQHF
>.|.|TRBV29-1
CSVEDRGWQTQYF
>.|.|TRBV27
CASSLDGISYEQYF
>.|TRBD2|TRBV28
CASSSLGLVRDTQYF
>few|.|TRBV10-1
CASSEPMTGGDTQYF
>few|.|TRBV5-6
CASSLWGVGQPQHF
>.|.|TRBV29-1
CSVVGAASSYNEQFF
>.|TRBD2|TRBV5-6
CASSLSTSGSHEQYF
>.|TRBD1|TRBV7-2
CASSTWDRGVYEQYF
>.|.|TRBV7-3
CASSPGSSGSQYF
>.|.|TRBV11-2
CASSLESGYGYTF
>once|TRBD1|TRBV28
CASSGGDRGTEAFF
>.|.|TRBV6-5
CATGGDTDTQYF
>.|TRBD1|TRBV29-1
CSGGQGAYTEAFF
>few|TRBD1|TRBV11-2
CASSSNRGPNYGYTF
>.|.|TRBV19
CASNGGYGYTF
>.|TRBD2|TRBV29-1
CSVIFGGNYEQYF
>.|.|TRBV7-6
CASSLAQNNSPLHF
>.|TRBD1|TRBV29-1
CAAGGVSSNQPQHF
>.|TRBD2|TRBV5-1
CASSRASGGLPSTDTQYF
>.|.|TRBV5-5
CASSLGGGARNTEAFF
>.|.|TRBV9
CASSPRATGELFF
>.|.|TRBV6-1
CASRTGEWKLFF
>.|.|TRBV28
CASSTRVDRRTYNEQFF
>.|TRBD2|TRBV5-1
CASRPQGTSGRGEQYF
>once|.|TRBV7-2
CASSPQGGGRAYEQYF
>few|.|TRBV28
CASSPSGGSSYNEQFF
>.|TRBD2|TRBV7-3
CASSPKPSLAGGGETQYF
>.|.|TRBV27
CASSGRGNQPQHF
>once|.|TRBV20-1
CSAQPDSAQHF
>.|TRBD2|TRBV25-1
CASSLVAGGVTDTQYF
>.|TRBD1|TRBV5-5
CASTNGGGQGYNSPLHF
>.|.|TRBV4-1
CASSQVGQINQPQHF
>once|.|TRBV5-6
CASSLGPSLANEKLFF
>few|.|TRBV2
CASREDVDEQYF
>.|TRBD1|TRBV7-2
CASSFRTGDQETQYF
>.|.|TRBV12-2
CASRMTGTSSGANVLTF
>.|.|TRBV29-1
CSVGDRDSDTQYF
>.|.|TRBV7-2
CASSLAPGNEQFF
>.|.|TRBV7-9
CASTSRDKSYEQYF
>.|.|TRBV18
CASSPDGLPEQYF
>few|.|TRBV27
CASSLVREGEKLFF
>.|.|TRBV15
CATSREVLGGTSPLHF
>.|.|TRBV19
CASSLRLVAEKLFF